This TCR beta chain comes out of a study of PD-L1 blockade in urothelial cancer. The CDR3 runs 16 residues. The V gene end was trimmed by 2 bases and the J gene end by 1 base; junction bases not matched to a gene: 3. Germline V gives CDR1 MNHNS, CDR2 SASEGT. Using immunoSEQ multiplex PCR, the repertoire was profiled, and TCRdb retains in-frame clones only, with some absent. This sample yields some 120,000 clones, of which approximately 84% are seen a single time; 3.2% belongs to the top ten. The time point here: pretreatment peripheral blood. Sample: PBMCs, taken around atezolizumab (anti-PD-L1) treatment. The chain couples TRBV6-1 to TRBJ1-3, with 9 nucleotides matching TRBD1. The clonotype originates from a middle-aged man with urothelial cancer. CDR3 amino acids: CASSERGTGSGNTIYF. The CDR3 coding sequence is TGTGCCAGCAGTGAAAGGGGGACAGGGTCTGGAAACACCATATATTTT.